The clone carrying this T cell receptor (beta chain) has at least ten counts. Antigen specificity is unknown. These data are taken from a study of HIV-infected children after antiretroviral therapy interruption. Study at large: Median age was approximately 9.5 years (interruption) and 7 to 8 years (continuous). Study observations and caveats: After treatment interruption started, naive CD4+ CDR3 overlap across time points dropped.

Between the trimmed V and J ends, which lost 7 bases and 4 bases, there was a span of 24 bases. The CDR3 extends over 17 amino acids. From germline, CDR1 is MDHEN and CDR2 SYDVKM. RNA-based 3' RACE libraries used unique molecular identifiers. Each CDR3 protein gets one entry after TCRdb re-called the 3' RACE reads with MiXCR. The table includes fewer than 100,000 distinct CDR3 sequences, approximately 6.9% detected once. Treatment described: PENTA 11 planned treatment interruption arm or continuous ART arm. This sample comprised CD45RA+ CD4+ T cells from PBMCs, pooled from several time points, obtained from a donor given antiretroviral therapy, either interrupted or continuous. Described subset: naive CD4+ CD45RA+ CD45RO- T cells. The chain employs TRBV28 and TRBJ2-3; D call uncertain. The origin of this receptor is a pool of human donors with HIV. CDR3 in amino acids: CASIERRHLSSSDTQYF. In DNA, the CDR3 is TGTGCCAGCATTGAACGGCGACACCTCTCATCATCAGATACGCAGTATTTT.